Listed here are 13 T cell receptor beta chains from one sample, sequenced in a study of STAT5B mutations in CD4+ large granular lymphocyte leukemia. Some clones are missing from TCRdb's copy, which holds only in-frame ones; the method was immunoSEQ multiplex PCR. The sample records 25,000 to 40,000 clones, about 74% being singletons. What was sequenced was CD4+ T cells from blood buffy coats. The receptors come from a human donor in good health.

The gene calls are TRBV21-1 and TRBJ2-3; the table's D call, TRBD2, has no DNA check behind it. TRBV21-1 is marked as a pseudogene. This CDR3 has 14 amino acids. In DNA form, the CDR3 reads TGTGCCAGCCACGGACTAGCGGGAGGTGATACGCAGTATTTT. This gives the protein CASHGLAGGDTQYF.

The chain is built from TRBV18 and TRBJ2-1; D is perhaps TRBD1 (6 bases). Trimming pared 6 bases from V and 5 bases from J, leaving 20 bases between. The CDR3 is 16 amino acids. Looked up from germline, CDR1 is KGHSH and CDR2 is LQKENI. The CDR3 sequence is CASSPTGGRPNNEQFF. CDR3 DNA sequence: TGTGCCAGCTCCCCGACAGGCGGGCGACCCAACAATGAGCAGTTCTTC.

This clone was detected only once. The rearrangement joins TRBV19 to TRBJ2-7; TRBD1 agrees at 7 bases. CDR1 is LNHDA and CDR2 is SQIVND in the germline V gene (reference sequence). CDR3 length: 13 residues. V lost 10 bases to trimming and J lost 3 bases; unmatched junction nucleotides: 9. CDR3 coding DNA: TGTGCCACCAAGGGGACAGTGAACTACGAGCAGTACTTC. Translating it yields CATKGTVNYEQYF.

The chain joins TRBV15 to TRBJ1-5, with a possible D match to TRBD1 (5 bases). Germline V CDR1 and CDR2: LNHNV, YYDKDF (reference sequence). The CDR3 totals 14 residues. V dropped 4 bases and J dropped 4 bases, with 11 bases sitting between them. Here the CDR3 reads CATSMGRINQPQHF. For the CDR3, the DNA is TGTGCCACCAGCATGGGACGGATAAATCAGCCCCAGCATTTT.

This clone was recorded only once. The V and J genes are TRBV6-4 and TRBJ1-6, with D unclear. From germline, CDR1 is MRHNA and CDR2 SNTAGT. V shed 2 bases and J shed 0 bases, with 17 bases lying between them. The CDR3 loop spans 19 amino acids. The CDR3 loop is CASSDIDGQASSYNSPLHF. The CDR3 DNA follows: TGTGCCAGCAGTGACATAGATGGGCAGGCGAGCTCCTATAATTCACCCCTCCACTTT.

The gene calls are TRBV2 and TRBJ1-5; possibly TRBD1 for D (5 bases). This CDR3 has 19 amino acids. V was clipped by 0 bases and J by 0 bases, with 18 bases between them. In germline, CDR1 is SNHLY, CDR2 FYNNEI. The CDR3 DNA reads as TGTGCCAGCAGTGAAGCCCCTAAGCGGGGGATTTATAGCAATCAGCCCCAGCATTTT. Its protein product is CASSEAPKRGIYSNQPQHF.

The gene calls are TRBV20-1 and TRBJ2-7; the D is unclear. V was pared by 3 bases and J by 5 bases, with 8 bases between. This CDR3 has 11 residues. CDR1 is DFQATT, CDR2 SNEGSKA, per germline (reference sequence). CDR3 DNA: TGCAGTGCTAGTGACTTTGACGAGCAGTACTTC. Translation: CSASDFDEQYF.

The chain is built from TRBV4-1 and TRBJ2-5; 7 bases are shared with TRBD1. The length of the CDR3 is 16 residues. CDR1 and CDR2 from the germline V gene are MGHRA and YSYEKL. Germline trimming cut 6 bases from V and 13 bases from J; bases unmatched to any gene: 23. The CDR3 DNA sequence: TGCGCCAGCAGTCCATCCTGGGACAGCTCGGATTTTGAAGCGTACTTC. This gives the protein CASSPSWDSSDFEAYF.

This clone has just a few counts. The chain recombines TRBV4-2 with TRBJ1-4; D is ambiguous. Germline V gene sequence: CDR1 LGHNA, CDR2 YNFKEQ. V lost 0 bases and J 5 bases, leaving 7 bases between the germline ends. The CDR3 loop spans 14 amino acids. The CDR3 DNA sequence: TGTGCCAGCAGCCAAGATGTGGCAAATGAAAAACTGTTTTTT. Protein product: CASSQDVANEKLFF.

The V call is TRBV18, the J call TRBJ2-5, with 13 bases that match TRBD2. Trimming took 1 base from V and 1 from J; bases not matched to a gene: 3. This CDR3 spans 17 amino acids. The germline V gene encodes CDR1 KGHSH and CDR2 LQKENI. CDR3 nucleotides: TGTGCCAGCTCACCACGGACTAGCGGGAGTCTCCAAGAGACCCAGTACTTC. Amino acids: CASSPRTSGSLQETQYF.

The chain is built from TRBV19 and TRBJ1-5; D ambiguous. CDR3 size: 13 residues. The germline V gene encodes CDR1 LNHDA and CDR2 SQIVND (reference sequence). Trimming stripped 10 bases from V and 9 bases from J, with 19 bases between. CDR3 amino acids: CATQTGSYGPQHF. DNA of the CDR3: TGTGCCACGCAAACGGGGTCCTATGGGCCCCAGCATTTT.

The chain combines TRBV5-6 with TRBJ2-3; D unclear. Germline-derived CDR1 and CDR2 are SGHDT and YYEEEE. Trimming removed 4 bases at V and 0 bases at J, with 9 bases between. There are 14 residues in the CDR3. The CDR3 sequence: CASSNVPSTDTQYF. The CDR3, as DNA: TGTGCCAGCAGCAACGTCCCCAGCACAGATACGCAGTATTTT.

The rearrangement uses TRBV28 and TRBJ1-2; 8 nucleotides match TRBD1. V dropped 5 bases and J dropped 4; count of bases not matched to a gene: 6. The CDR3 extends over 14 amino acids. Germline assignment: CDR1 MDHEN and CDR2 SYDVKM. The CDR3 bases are TGTGCCAGCAGTCCGGGACAGGCCCGCTATGGCTACACCTTC. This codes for CASSPGQARYGYTF.